Each of the 25 T cell receptor beta chains below was sequenced from the same sample in a study of T cell repertoires in cytomegalovirus infection. TCRdb processed the reads anew with MiXCR; each CDR3 protein has one entry. Counted here are under 850,000 distinct CDR3 sequences, roughly 30% occurring once; the ten biggest clones make up 18%. Their recognized antigens are unknown. This specimen consisted of cultured PBMCs, obtained from culture after CMV antigen stimulation. The receptors originated from a human donor in good health (CMV status not recorded). Some clones in this sample may be carry-over from other donors' samples.

The genes are TRBV27 and TRBJ2-7; D is uncertain. The V and J ends lost 7 bases and 0 bases respectively, with 13 bases between them. The CDR3 contains 14 residues. Germline loops: CDR1 MNHEY, CDR2 SMNVEV (reference sequence). DNA of the CDR3: TGTGCCAGCAAGGGCCCGTCCAGCTCCTACGAGCAGTACTTC. Translation gives CASKGPSSSYEQYF.

This clonotype was found a few times. The chain links TRBV19 to TRBJ2-7; TRBD2 aligns across 10 bases. Germline values: CDR1 LNHDA, CDR2 SQIVND (reference sequence). J gave up 5 bases and V 3 bases, and 10 bases lay outside the gene matches. The CDR3 sequence is 16 residues long. CDR3 residues: CASSIRDSGGLDEQYF. The CDR3 region has the DNA TGTGCCAGTAGTATCAGGGATAGCGGGGGGCTCGACGAGCAGTACTTC.

In its sample, this clonotype was seen a few times. The gene calls are TRBV7-2 and TRBJ2-5, with D perhaps matching TRBD1 (6 bases). Trimming removed 3 bases at V and 5 bases at J, with 19 bases between. The germline gives CDR1 SGHTA, CDR2 FQGNSA. This CDR3 has 16 amino acids. The CDR3 nucleotides are TGTGCCAGCAGCTTTAAAAGTGTTGGGGGCCCGGAGACCCAGTACTTC. Encoded protein: CASSFKSVGGPETQYF.

The chain is built from TRBV7-9 and TRBJ1-4; maybe TRBD1 (6 bases). The CDR3 runs to 16 residues. The germline V gene encodes CDR1 SEHNR and CDR2 FQNEAQ (reference sequence). Deletions cut 5 bases from V and 0 bases from J, with 13 bases between. The CDR3 DNA reads TGTGCCAGCAGCCCAGGACAGTCCTCAACTAATGAAAAACTGTTTTTT. It translates to CASSPGQSSTNEKLFF. The variable domain in full, completed from reference TRBV7-9 and TRBJ1-4, reads DTGVSQNPRHKITKRGQNVTFRCDPISEHNRLYWYRQTLGQGPEFLTYFQNEAQLEKSRLLSDRFSAERPKGSFSTLEIQRTEQGDSAMYLCASSPGQSSTNEKLFFGSGTQLSVL.

This clonotype turned up a few times. This chain links TRBV7-6 with TRBJ1-5, with D possibly TRBD1 on 5 matching bases. V lost 2 bases and J 11 bases, leaving 13 bases between the germline ends. There are 13 residues in the CDR3. The V gene's germline CDR1 is SGHVS and CDR2 FNYEAQ. CDR3 in amino acids: CASSLSMAQAQHF. In DNA form, the CDR3 reads TGTGCCAGCAGCTTAAGTATGGCACAGGCCCAGCATTTT.

In this sample, this clonotype turned up many times. The chain uses TRBV7-2 and TRBJ2-1; TRBD2 agrees at 8 bases. Germline loops: CDR1 SGHTA, CDR2 FQGNSA. The CDR3 is 15 residues long. The trim removed 4 bases at V and 7 bases at J, leaving 9 bases unmatched. CDR3 DNA sequence: TGTGCCAGCAGCTCCCGGACTAGCAATTTGAATGAGCAGTTCTTC. Translating it yields CASSSRTSNLNEQFF.

This clonotype was counted a few times. The chain recombines TRBV4-1 with TRBJ2-7; the D gene is possibly TRBD1 (7 bases). Trimming took off 3 bases at V and 1 base at J, with 16 bases between the two ends. The germline CDR1 and CDR2 sequences are MGHRA and YSYEKL. The CDR3 has 16 amino acids. The CDR3 sequence is CASSQAPRGQSYEQYF. The DNA for the CDR3 is TGCGCCAGCAGCCAGGCACCGCGGGGACAGTCCTACGAGCAGTACTTC.

This clonotype was counted ten times or more. The chain links TRBV7-2 to TRBJ1-1; no firm D call. The CDR3 has 14 residues. V lost 5 bases and J lost 1, with 11 bases in between. CDR1 is SGHTA, CDR2 FQGNSA, per germline. This CDR3 reads CASSPGRENTEAFF. CDR3 bases: TGTGCCAGCAGCCCCGGCCGTGAGAACACTGAAGCTTTCTTT. Combining the CDR3 with reference TRBV7-2 and TRBJ1-1 gives the whole variable domain GAGVSQSPSNKVTEKGKDVELRCDPISGHTALYWYRQSLGQGLEFLIYFQGNSAPDKSGLPSDRFSAERTGGSVSTLTIQRTQQEDSAVYLCASSPGRENTEAFFGQGTRLTVV.

The chain employs TRBV7-9 and TRBJ2-3; 10 nucleotides align to TRBD2. This CDR3 has 15 amino acids. With V trimmed by 8 bases and J by 3 bases, 8 bases remained unmatched. CDR1 is SEHNR, CDR2 FQNEAQ, per germline (reference sequence). The CDR3 sequence: CASGKREGTTDTQYF. The DNA of the CDR3 is TGTGCCAGCGGAAAGCGGGAGGGCACTACAGATACGCAGTATTTT.

The chain is built from TRBV27 and TRBJ2-7, with D possibly matching TRBD2 (6 bases). The CDR3 extends over 14 amino acids. The germline V gene encodes CDR1 MNHEY and CDR2 SMNVEV (reference sequence). V was pared by 5 bases and J by 3 bases, with 14 bases between. The DNA for the CDR3 is TGTGCCAGCAGTCCAGCCGGGGGTGTCTACGAGCAGTACTTC. Translating gives CASSPAGGVYEQYF.

This clonotype has just a few counts. The chain carries TRBV19 and TRBJ2-7, with 8 positions matching TRBD1. The V and J ends lost 4 bases and 1 base, in that order; junction bases with no gene match: 6. This CDR3 contains 15 residues. Germline loops: CDR1 LNHDA, CDR2 SQIVND (reference sequence). The CDR3 reads CASSKTGVSSYEQYF. CDR3 nucleotide sequence: TGTGCCAGTAGTAAGACAGGGGTCAGTTCCTACGAGCAGTACTTC. The variable domain in full, with the rest retrieved from reference TRBV19 and TRBJ2-7, is DGGITQSPKYLFRKEGQNVTLSCEQNLNHDAMYWYRQDPGQGLRLIYYSQIVNDFQKGDIAEGYSVSREKKESFPLTVTSAQKNPTAFYLCASSKTGVSSYEQYFGPGTRLTVT.

This clonotype has only a few counts. The chain carries TRBV6-1 and TRBJ2-1; D possibly corresponds to TRBD1 (5 bases). Trimming removed 3 bases from V and 3 bases from J, with 9 bases in between. The CDR3 totals 14 residues. In germline, CDR1 is MNHNS, CDR2 SASEGT. DNA for the CDR3: TGTGCCAGCAGTGATCAGGGTTACTACAATGAGCAGTTCTTC. Its translation is CASSDQGYYNEQFF.

This sequence joins TRBV19 and TRBJ2-1; D perhaps matches TRBD1 (5 bases). The CDR3 spans 11 residues. Looked up from germline, CDR1 is LNHDA and CDR2 is SQIVND (reference sequence). V was shortened by 6 bases and J by 5 bases, with 5 bases between the two germline ends. DNA of the CDR3: TGTGCCAGTAGGGACAACAATGAGCAGTTCTTC. Translating it yields CASRDNNEQFF.

Ten or more counts support this clonotype. The V call is TRBV7-2, the J call TRBJ2-1; 7 nucleotides line up with TRBD1. Germline V CDR1 and CDR2: SGHTA, FQGNSA. The V segment lost 1 base and the J segment 8 bases; nucleotides outside the gene matches: 5. This CDR3 has 14 residues. In DNA form, the CDR3 reads TGTGCCAGCAGCTTAGACAGGGGCCGGGATGAGCAGTTCTTC. This translates into CASSLDRGRDEQFF.

V gene TRBV5-1 combines with J gene TRBJ2-1; TRBD1 might be the D (6 bases). The CDR3 extends over 15 amino acids. Germline CDR1 reads SGHRS; CDR2 reads YFSETQ. Trimming stripped 1 base from V and 4 bases from J, with 12 bases between. CDR3 nucleotide sequence: TGCGCCAGCAGCTTGCAGGACAGAGTATACAATGAGCAGTTCTTC. Its protein is CASSLQDRVYNEQFF. Variable domain in full (rest from reference TRBV5-1 and TRBJ2-1): KAGVTQTPRYLIKTRGQQVTLSCSPISGHRSVSWYQQTPGQGLQFLFEYFSETQRNKGNFPGRFSGRQFSNSRSEMNVSTLELGDSALYLCASSLQDRVYNEQFFGPGTRLTVL.

The J gene is TRBJ2-7, the V gene TRBV27; weak D call: TRBD2 (6 bases). From germline, CDR1 is MNHEY and CDR2 SMNVEV (reference sequence). There are 14 residues in the CDR3. V was clipped by 6 bases and J by 3 bases, with 15 bases between them. The CDR3 bases are TGTGCCAGCAGCCCGAGACTAGTCCGCTACGAGCAGTACTTC. Protein: CASSPRLVRYEQYF.

J is TRBJ2-4 and V is TRBV4-1; D not certain. The CDR3 has 14 amino acids. Trimming took 0 bases from V and 1 from J, leaving 4 bases between them. CDR1 is MGHRA, CDR2 YSYEKL, per germline. CDR3 DNA: TGCGCCAGCAGCCAAGAAGGGGCCAAAAACATTCAGTACTTC. Residues: CASSQEGAKNIQYF.

The V gene is TRBV20-1, the J gene TRBJ1-4; D perhaps matches TRBD1 (6 bases). Germline V gene lookup returns CDR1 DFQATT and CDR2 SNEGSKA (reference sequence). V was pared by 5 bases and J by 5 bases, with 12 bases between. This CDR3 spans 13 amino acids. The CDR3 bases are TGCAGTGCTCGGACAGAACTAAATGAAAAACTGTTTTTT. Translating it yields CSARTELNEKLFF.

This clonotype was observed at least ten times. The chain joins TRBV7-2 to TRBJ1-6; a possible D gene is TRBD1 (5 bases). Germline loops: CDR1 SGHTA, CDR2 FQGNSA. The CDR3 loop spans 15 amino acids. Trimming left V 5 bases short and J 9 bases short, with 17 bases between. CDR3 DNA sequence: TGTGCCAGCAGCAACCCCGGGACCGTTCGTTCACCCCTCCACTTT. It yields the protein CASSNPGTVRSPLHF.

Only a few counts were recorded for this clonotype. The J gene is TRBJ2-3, the V gene TRBV4-3; 11 bases line up with TRBD1. CDR1 LGHNA and CDR2 YSLEER come from the germline V gene. Germline trimming cut 4 bases from V and 4 bases from J; bases unmatched to any gene: 7. The CDR3 runs 16 residues. The CDR3 sequence is CASSPRGQGAPDTQYF. The CDR3 nucleotides are TGCGCCAGCAGCCCCCGCGGACAGGGGGCCCCAGATACGCAGTATTTT.

The chain carries TRBV7-9 and TRBJ2-6; D may match TRBD1 or TRBD2 (5 bases each). The CDR3 covers 15 residues. CDR1 SEHNR and CDR2 FQNEAQ come from the germline V gene (reference sequence). Trimming stripped 2 bases from V and 2 bases from J, with 7 bases between. The chain's CDR3 is CASSLLGAGANVLTF. In DNA, the CDR3 is TGTGCCAGCAGCTTATTGGGGGCTGGGGCCAACGTCCTGACTTTC. The variable domain in full, with the rest retrieved from reference TRBV7-9 and TRBJ2-6, is DTGVSQNPRHKITKRGQNVTFRCDPISEHNRLYWYRQTLGQGPEFLTYFQNEAQLEKSRLLSDRFSAERPKGSFSTLEIQRTEQGDSAMYLCASSLLGAGANVLTFGAGSRLTVL.

The sample holds one count of this clonotype. The chain combines TRBV20-1 with TRBJ2-7; no reliable D call. This CDR3 has 15 residues. The V end was cut by 3 bases, the J end by 0 bases, with 15 bases between. In germline, CDR1 is DFQATT, CDR2 SNEGSKA (reference sequence). The DNA of the CDR3 is TGCAGTGCTAGTGGTGCGACGCAGAGCTCCTACGAGCAGTACTTC. Protein: CSASGATQSSYEQYF.

This clonotype was picked up a small number of times. The chain employs TRBV7-8 and TRBJ1-5; D might be TRBD1 (6 bases). The CDR3 is 15 amino acids. Trimming shortened V by 2 bases and J by 4 bases, and 12 bases separated the two germline ends. Germline CDR1 and CDR2: SGHVS and FQNEAQ. In DNA, the CDR3 is TGTGCCAGCAGCTTAAACCGGGACACTAATCAGCCCCAGCATTTT. It encodes CASSLNRDTNQPQHF.

This clonotype is a singleton in its sample. This clone may be a read error of a much larger clone one base away. This chain links TRBV2 with TRBJ1-5, with unresolved D. Germline CDR1 and CDR2: SNHLY and FYNNEI. V was clipped by 1 base and J by 3 bases, with 4 bases between them. This CDR3 spans 13 amino acids. The CDR3: CASSEEDNQPQHF. The CDR3 nucleotides read TGTGCCAGCAGTGAAGAGGACAATCAGCCCCAGCATTTT.

The chain links TRBV11-2 to TRBJ2-1; 7 bases are a match to TRBD2. Looked up from germline, CDR1 is SGHAT and CDR2 is FQNNGV. The CDR3 runs to 15 residues. Trimming took 5 bases from V and 15 from J; bases not matched to a gene: 19. CDR3 region: CASSLRSGGSGDRFF. The DNA of the CDR3 is TGTGCCAGCAGCCTAAGGAGTGGCGGGAGTGGGGATCGGTTCTTC.